This TCR beta chain was observed in a study of OX40 agonist ivuxolimab in advanced cancers. Turning to the study itself: Eligibility rules accepted prior anti-PD-1, anti-PD-L1 or anti-CTLA-4 therapy, and over 30% had some.

Study results and limitations: CD4+ and CD8+ blood T cells expanded clonally by week 6 at 0.1 to 3.0 mg/kg.

To note about this clone: Its cognate antigen is unknown.

CDR1 SGHTA and CDR2 FQGTGA come from the germline V gene. Trimming removed 8 bases at V and 2 bases at J, with 16 bases between. The CDR3 runs 14 residues. TCRdb's copy holds only in-frame clones and misses some; the assay was immunoSEQ multiplex PCR. The data show tens of thousands of clones, less than 90% seen once. V and J are TRBV7-3 and TRBJ2-7, with TRBD2 as a possible D gene (6 bases). The material was CD4+ or CD8+ T cells sorted from blood, obtained in a trial of the OX40 agonist ivuxolimab. The receptor's source is an adult with an advanced solid tumor such as melanoma, head and neck, liver or kidney cancer. CDR3 residues: CASSGCGVTYEQYF. For the CDR3, the DNA is TGTGCCAGCTCGGGTTGCGGGGTAACCTACGAGCAGTACTTC.